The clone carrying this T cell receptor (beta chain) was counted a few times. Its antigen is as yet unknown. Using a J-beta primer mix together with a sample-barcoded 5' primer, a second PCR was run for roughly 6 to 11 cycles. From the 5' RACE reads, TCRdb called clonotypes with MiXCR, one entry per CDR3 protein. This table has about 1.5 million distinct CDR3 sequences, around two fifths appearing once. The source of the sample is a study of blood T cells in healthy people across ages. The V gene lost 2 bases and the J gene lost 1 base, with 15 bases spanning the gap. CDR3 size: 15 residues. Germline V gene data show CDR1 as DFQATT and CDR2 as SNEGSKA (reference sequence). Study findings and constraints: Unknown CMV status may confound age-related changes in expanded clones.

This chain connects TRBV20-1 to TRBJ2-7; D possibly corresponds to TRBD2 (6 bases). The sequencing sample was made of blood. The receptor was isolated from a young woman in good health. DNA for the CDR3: TGCAGTGCTAGACGCGGGGTGATCGATTCCTACGAGCAGTACTTC. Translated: CSARRGVIDSYEQYF.